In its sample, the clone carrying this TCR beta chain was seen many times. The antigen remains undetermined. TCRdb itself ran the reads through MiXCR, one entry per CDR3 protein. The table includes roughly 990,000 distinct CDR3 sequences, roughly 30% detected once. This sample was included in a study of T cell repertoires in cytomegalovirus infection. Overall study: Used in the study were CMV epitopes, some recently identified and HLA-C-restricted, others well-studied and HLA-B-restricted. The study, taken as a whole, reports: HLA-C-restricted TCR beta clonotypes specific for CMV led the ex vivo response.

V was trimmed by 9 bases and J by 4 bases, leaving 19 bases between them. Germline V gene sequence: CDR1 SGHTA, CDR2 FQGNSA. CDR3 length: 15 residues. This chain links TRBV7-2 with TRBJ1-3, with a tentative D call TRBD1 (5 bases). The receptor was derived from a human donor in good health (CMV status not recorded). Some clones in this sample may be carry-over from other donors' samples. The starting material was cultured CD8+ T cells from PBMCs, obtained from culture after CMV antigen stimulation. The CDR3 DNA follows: TGTGCCAGTTCAAAACTAGCAGGGATCGGAAACACCATATATTTT. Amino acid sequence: CASSKLAGIGNTIYF.